Listed here is a single T cell receptor beta chain. The data originate from a study of blood T cell repertoires in COVID-19. At the level of the study: Both acute and convalescent COVID-19 samples were obtained from the United States, Italy and Spain. PBMCs, B-cell-depleted T cells, or T cells were the source of the cDNA or gDNA that made up the material.

Germline CDR1 is KGHSH and CDR2 is LQKENI. The CDR3 covers 15 residues. The V segment lost 4 bases and the J segment 14 bases; nucleotides outside the gene matches: 11. Profiled with immunoSEQ multiplex PCR; TCRdb holds only in-frame clones, not every one. There are 45,000 to 55,000 clones in the sample; less than 90% occur only once, and approximately 5.7% lies in the top ten. The chain has TRBV18 and TRBJ1-6, with 10 nucleotides matching TRBD1. This sequence originates from a human donor in a cohort sampled during active COVID-19. The sample consisted of peripheral blood. CDR3 in DNA: TGTGCCAGCTCACAATCGCCGGGACAGGGGAACACCCTCCACTTT. Its protein is CASSQSPGQGNTLHF.